These 24 T cell receptor beta chains were all obtained from the same sample, sequenced in a study of early T cells in non-severe SARS-CoV-2 infection. TCRdb reanalysed the 5' RACE reads using MiXCR and keeps one entry per CDR3 protein. The table lists roughly 99,000 distinct CDR3 sequences, roughly 11% of them singletons. The sample taken for sequencing was whole blood. The receptors stem from an adult who was a healthcare worker with PCR-confirmed SARS-CoV-2 infection or an uninfected control (not recorded which).

This clonotype has ten or more counts. This chain uses TRBV9 with TRBJ2-5; D unclear. The CDR3 is made up of 13 amino acids. Germline values: CDR1 SGDLS, CDR2 YYNGEE. V lost 1 base and J lost 2, with 6 bases in between. CDR3 protein: CASSVSQQETQYF. In nucleotides, the CDR3 is TGTGCCAGCAGCGTAAGTCAGCAAGAGACCCAGTACTTC.

This clonotype was picked up a small number of times. The rearrangement joins TRBV30 to TRBJ1-5; the D is unclear. With 3 bases removed from V and 2 bases from J, the gap between germline ends came to 8 bases. The CDR3 consists of 13 residues. CDR1 is GTSNPN, CDR2 SVGIG, per germline (reference sequence). CDR3: CAWSGSGNQPQHF. Here the CDR3 DNA reads TGTGCCTGGAGCGGGTCAGGCAATCAGCCCCAGCATTTT.

The chain is built from TRBV7-3 and TRBJ2-2; the match to TRBD2 covers 9 bases. This CDR3 region has 17 residues. CDR1 is SGHTA and CDR2 is FQGTGA in the germline V gene. Trimming cost V 4 bases and J 5 bases; bases outside gene matches: 11. As DNA, the CDR3 is TGTGCCAGCAGCTCTCACCCGGGACTAGCAGATACCGGGGAGCTGTTTTTT. Amino acids: CASSSHPGLADTGELFF. Full variable domain (outside the CDR3, taken from reference TRBV7-3 and TRBJ2-2): GAGVSQTPSNKVTEKGKYVELRCDPISGHTALYWYRQSLGQGPEFLIYFQGTGAADDSGLPNDRFFAVRPEGSVSTLKIQRTERGDSAVYLCASSSHPGLADTGELFFGEGSRLTVL.

In its sample, this clonotype was seen many times. In DNA, the CDR3 is TGTGCCAGCAGCCCCCACGGACAGGCCGATACGCAGTATTTT. This codes for CASSPHGQADTQYF. The chain recombines TRBV7-2 with TRBJ2-3, with TRBD1 matching 7 bases. The CDR3 is 14 residues long. The trim removed 5 bases at V and 6 bases at J, leaving 8 bases unmatched. The germline V gene encodes CDR1 SGHTA and CDR2 FQGNSA.

The chain is built from TRBV5-1 and TRBJ2-3; TRBD2 agrees at 9 bases. CDR1 and CDR2 (germline): SGHRS, YFSETQ. The junction had 6 bases not matched to a gene; V was cut back by 0 bases and J by 4 bases. The CDR3 runs 16 residues. CDR3 DNA sequence: TGCGCCAGCAGCTTGGATTTGGCGGGAGGGCCAGATACGCAGTATTTT. It yields the protein CASSLDLAGGPDTQYF.

This clonotype showed up many times. This chain joins TRBV27 and TRBJ2-5; unclear D gene. Trimming stripped 6 bases from V and 5 bases from J, with 7 bases between. The CDR3 sequence is 11 residues long. The germline gives CDR1 MNHEY, CDR2 SMNVEV (reference sequence). CDR3: CASRGLETQYF. Written as DNA, the CDR3 is TGTGCCAGCAGGGGTTTGGAGACCCAGTACTTC.

The genes are TRBV9 and TRBJ2-5, with 7 positions matching TRBD2. Trimming removed 7 bases from V and 9 bases from J; junction bases left unmatched: 9. The CDR3 covers 12 residues. Germline V gene data show CDR1 as SGDLS and CDR2 as YYNGEE. CDR3 nucleotide sequence: TGTGCCAGCGGGACTTCGGCGGGAGCCCAGTACTTC. The encoded protein is CASGTSAGAQYF. Drawing the rest from reference TRBV9 and TRBJ2-5, the complete variable domain is DSGVTQTPKHLITATGQRVTLRCSPRSGDLSVYWYQQSLDQGLQFLIQYYNGEERAKGNILERFSAQQFPDLHSELNLSSLELGDSALYFCASGTSAGAQYFGPGTRLLVL.

This clonotype was observed at least ten times. The V call is TRBV11-3, the J call TRBJ2-3, with 10 bases that match TRBD1. V was clipped by 5 bases and J by 2 bases; unmatched bases: 7. The V gene's germline CDR1 is SGHNT and CDR2 YENEEA. The CDR3 consists of 16 residues. The CDR3 region is CASSTGDRGDTDTQYF. The DNA of the CDR3 is TGTGCCAGCAGCACAGGGGACAGGGGAGACACAGATACGCAGTATTTT.

This clonotype was recorded many times. The rearrangement uses TRBV9 and TRBJ2-3, with 7 nucleotides matching TRBD2. This CDR3 spans 16 amino acids. J was trimmed by 4 bases and V by 4 bases; bases with no gene match: 12. CDR1 and CDR2 from the germline V gene are SGDLS and YYNGEE. The CDR3 sequence is CASSRRQRDGADTQYF. The CDR3 coding sequence is TGTGCCAGCAGCCGTAGGCAGCGGGACGGTGCAGATACGCAGTATTTT.

This clonotype was seen only a few times. The V call is TRBV28, the J call TRBJ2-1; either TRBD1 or TRBD2 may fit D (5 bases each). The V gene's germline CDR1 is MDHEN and CDR2 SYDVKM. The CDR3 is made up of 14 amino acids. With 3 bases removed from V and 6 bases from J, the gap between germline ends came to 12 bases. CDR3 residues: CASSFPGAGNEQFF. In DNA form, the CDR3 reads TGTGCCAGCAGTTTCCCCGGGGCGGGCAATGAGCAGTTCTTC. The variable domain in full, with the rest retrieved from reference TRBV28 and TRBJ2-1, is DVKVTQSSRYLVKRTGEKVFLECVQDMDHENMFWYRQDPGLGLRLIYFSYDVKMKEKGDIPEGYSVSREKKERFSLILESASTNQTSMYLCASSFPGAGNEQFFGPGTRLTVL.

The gene calls are TRBV5-6 and TRBJ2-1; 7 positions agree with TRBD1. CDR1 is SGHDT and CDR2 is YYEEEE in the germline V gene. This CDR3 contains 18 residues. The V gene end was trimmed by 4 bases and the J gene end by 13 bases; junction bases not matched to a gene: 26. CDR3 amino acids: CASSKETPDRDEDAIQFF. CDR3 coding DNA: TGTGCCAGCAGCAAGGAAACTCCCGACAGGGACGAGGACGCGATTCAGTTCTTC.

This clonotype was seen at least ten times. This CDR3 reads CSAEQPKGLGSNEQFF. CDR3 in DNA: TGCAGTGCTGAGCAGCCAAAGGGACTAGGCTCCAATGAGCAGTTCTTC. This rearrangement joins TRBV20-1 to TRBJ2-1; 8 positions match TRBD2. There are 16 residues in the CDR3. The V and J ends lost 5 bases and 6 bases, in that order; junction bases with no gene match: 15. The germline V gene has CDR1 DFQATT and CDR2 SNEGSKA (reference sequence).

This clonotype came up a few times. CDR3 in amino acids: CSARPTGTETQYF. In DNA form, the CDR3 reads TGCAGTGCTAGACCCACCGGGACAGAAACCCAGTACTTC. The chain employs TRBV20-1 and TRBJ2-5; TRBD1 matches 7 bases. This CDR3 is 13 amino acids long. Unmatched junction bases numbered 8, after V lost 2 bases and J lost 8 bases. Germline loops: CDR1 DFQATT, CDR2 SNEGSKA (reference sequence).

As concerns this clonotype: A much bigger clone sits one base away, suggesting this may be a read error. The chain uses TRBV18 and TRBJ2-5; 13 bases align to TRBD2. CDR3 length equals 16 residues. Looked up from germline, CDR1 is KGHSH and CDR2 is LQKENI. The CDR3 DNA follows: TGTGCCAGCTCTGGACTAGCGGGAGTACTGGGAGAGACCCAGCACTTC. Translated: CASSGLAGVLGETQHF.

CDR3 sequence (DNA): TGTGCCACATCCTCCATCCCCACGGGTTCCGACTACGAGCAGTACTTC. Protein sequence: CATSSIPTGSDYEQYF. The chain has TRBV7-2 and TRBJ2-7, with D unresolved. The CDR3 is made up of 16 amino acids. Germline V gene sequence: CDR1 SGHTA, CDR2 FQGNSA. V gave up 10 bases and J gave up 3 bases, with 25 bases separating them.

This clonotype was recorded many times. The J gene is TRBJ2-7, the V gene TRBV6-6; 9 bases fit TRBD1. Germline V lookup: CDR1 MNHNY, CDR2 SVGAGI (reference sequence). The CDR3 consists of 14 residues. V lost 5 bases, J lost 5 bases, and 7 bases stayed unmatched. The CDR3 sequence is CASSTDRGLHEQYF. The CDR3 DNA reads TGTGCCAGCAGTACGGACAGGGGCCTCCACGAGCAGTACTTC.

This clonotype was detected ten times or more. This chain joins TRBV6-1 and TRBJ2-7; 7 bases are a match to TRBD1. J lost 3 bases, V lost 3 bases, and 2 bases had no gene match. The germline V gene encodes CDR1 MNHNS and CDR2 SASEGT. The CDR3 runs 13 residues. CDR3 bases: TGTGCCAGCAGTGACCCAGGGGGCTACGAGCAGTACTTC. Amino acid sequence: CASSDPGGYEQYF.

This clonotype was picked up many times. The chain is built from TRBV20-1 and TRBJ2-1; D unresolved. Trimming removed 0 bases from V and 7 bases from J, with 10 bases in between. Per the germline V gene, CDR1 is DFQATT and CDR2 is SNEGSKA (reference sequence). This CDR3 has 13 amino acids. The CDR3: CSAREVSLNEQFF. CDR3 DNA: TGCAGTGCTAGAGAAGTTAGTTTAAATGAGCAGTTCTTC.

This clonotype turned up a few times. The DNA for the CDR3 is TGTGCCAGCGCTTTGCTCGACAATGAGCAGTTCTTC. This encodes CASALLDNEQFF. The rearrangement joins TRBV6-6 to TRBJ2-1; D uncertain. This CDR3 has 12 residues. The V end was cut by 8 bases, the J end by 5 bases, with 10 bases between. Germline V gives CDR1 MNHNY, CDR2 SVGAGI (reference sequence).

In its sample, this clonotype was seen many times. J is TRBJ1-4 and V is TRBV12-3 or TRBV12-4; D unclear. The CDR3 is made up of 13 amino acids. Trimming took 4 bases from V and 10 from J, leaving 13 bases between them. In nucleotides, the CDR3 is TGTGCCAGCAGTTCCAATAAGGGAGGAAAACTGTTTTTT. Residues: CASSSNKGGKLFF.

This clonotype was counted ten times or more. The rearrangement uses TRBV7-2 and TRBJ2-1; D call uncertain. Per germline, CDR1 SGHTA and CDR2 FQGNSA. The length of the CDR3 is 13 residues. Trimming left V 1 base short and J 2 bases short, with 3 bases between. This chain's CDR3 is CASSLGAYNEQFF. CDR3 in DNA: TGTGCCAGCAGCTTAGGGGCCTACAATGAGCAGTTCTTC.

The rearrangement uses TRBV7-2 and TRBJ2-3, with no clear D. This CDR3 is 13 amino acids long. V lost 5 bases to trimming and J lost 5 bases, with 11 bases between them. The germline V gene encodes CDR1 SGHTA and CDR2 FQGNSA. The CDR3 loop is CASSGRRGDTQYF. The CDR3 coding sequence is TGTGCCAGCAGCGGCCGGCGAGGAGATACGCAGTATTTT.

The chain combines TRBV25-1 with TRBJ1-3; perhaps TRBD1 as D (6 bases). CDR3 length: 14 residues. CDR1 is MGHDK and CDR2 is SYGVNS in the germline V gene. The V gene lost 6 bases and the J gene lost 6 bases, with 15 bases spanning the gap. Here the CDR3 DNA reads TGTGCCAGCAGGTCACAGGGAACGGAAAACACCATATATTTT. Its protein is CASRSQGTENTIYF.

This clonotype was counted many times. The V gene is TRBV6-2 or TRBV6-3, the J gene TRBJ2-2; D is perhaps TRBD1 (5 bases). The germline gives CDR1 MNHEY, CDR2 SVGEGT. V was cut by 2 bases and J by 1 base, with 8 bases left in between. The length of the CDR3 is 15 residues. CDR3 bases: TGTGCCAGCAGTTACCACAGGCTGAACACCGGGGAGCTGTTTTTT. The encoded protein is CASSYHRLNTGELFF.